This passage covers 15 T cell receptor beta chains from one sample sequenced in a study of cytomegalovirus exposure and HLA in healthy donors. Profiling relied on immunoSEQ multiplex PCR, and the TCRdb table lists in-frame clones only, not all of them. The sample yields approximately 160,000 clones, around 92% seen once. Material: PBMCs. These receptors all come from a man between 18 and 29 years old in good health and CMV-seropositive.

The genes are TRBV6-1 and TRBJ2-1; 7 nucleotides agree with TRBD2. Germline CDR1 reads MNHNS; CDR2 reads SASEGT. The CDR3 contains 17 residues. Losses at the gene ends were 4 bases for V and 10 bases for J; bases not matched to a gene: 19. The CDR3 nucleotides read TGTGCCAGCAGTGGACGACTAGCTTACCCCAGGATTACGGAGCAGTTCTTC. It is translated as CASSGRLAYPRITEQFF.

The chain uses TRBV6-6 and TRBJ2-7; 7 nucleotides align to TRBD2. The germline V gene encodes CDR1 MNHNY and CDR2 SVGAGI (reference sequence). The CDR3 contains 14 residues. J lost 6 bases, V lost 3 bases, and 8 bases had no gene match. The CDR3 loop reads CASSYGGSSLEQYF. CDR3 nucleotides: TGTGCCAGCAGTTATGGCGGGAGCTCCCTCGAGCAGTACTTC.

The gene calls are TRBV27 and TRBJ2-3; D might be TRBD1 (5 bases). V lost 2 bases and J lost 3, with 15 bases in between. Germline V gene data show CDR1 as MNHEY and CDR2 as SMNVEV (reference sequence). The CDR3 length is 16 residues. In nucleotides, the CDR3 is TGTGCCAGCAGTTTAGGGGCGAAGACGAGTACAGATACGCAGTATTTT. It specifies CASSLGAKTSTDTQYF.

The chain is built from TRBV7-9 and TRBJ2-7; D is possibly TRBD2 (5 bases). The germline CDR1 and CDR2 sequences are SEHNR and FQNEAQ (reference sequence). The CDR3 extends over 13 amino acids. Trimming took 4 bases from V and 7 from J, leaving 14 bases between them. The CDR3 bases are TGTGCCAGCAGCTCCCCTTCAAGGAGGGAGCAGTACTTC. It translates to CASSSPSRREQYF.

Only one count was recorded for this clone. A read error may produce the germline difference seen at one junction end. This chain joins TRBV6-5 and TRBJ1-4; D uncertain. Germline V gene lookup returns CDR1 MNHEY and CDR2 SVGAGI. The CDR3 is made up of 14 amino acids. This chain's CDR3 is CASSLAIAKEKLFF. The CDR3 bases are TGTGCCAGCAGTTTAGCTATAGCTAAGGAAAAACTGTTTTTT.

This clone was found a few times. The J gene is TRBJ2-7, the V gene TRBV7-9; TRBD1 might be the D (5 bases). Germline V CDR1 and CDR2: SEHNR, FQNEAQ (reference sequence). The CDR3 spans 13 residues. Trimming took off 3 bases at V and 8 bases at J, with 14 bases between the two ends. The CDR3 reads CASSLSQGAQQYF. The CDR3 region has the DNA TGTGCCAGCAGCTTGAGCCAAGGGGCGCAGCAGTACTTC. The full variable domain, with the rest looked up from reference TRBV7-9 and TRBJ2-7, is DTGVSQNPRHKITKRGQNVTFRCDPISEHNRLYWYRQTLGQGPEFLTYFQNEAQLEKSRLLSDRFSAERPKGSFSTLEIQRTEQGDSAMYLCASSLSQGAQQYFGPGTRLTVT.

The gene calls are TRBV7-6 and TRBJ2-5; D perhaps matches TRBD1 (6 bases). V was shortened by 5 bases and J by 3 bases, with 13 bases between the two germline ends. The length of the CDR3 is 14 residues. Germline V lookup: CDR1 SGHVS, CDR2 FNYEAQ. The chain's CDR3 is CASSSRDKKETQYF. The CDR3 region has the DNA TGTGCCAGCAGCAGCCGGGACAAAAAAGAGACCCAGTACTTC.

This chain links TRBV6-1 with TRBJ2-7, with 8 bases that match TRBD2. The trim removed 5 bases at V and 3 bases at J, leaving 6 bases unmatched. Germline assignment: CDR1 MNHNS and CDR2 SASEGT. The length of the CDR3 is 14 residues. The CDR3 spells CASSLGGGVYEQYF. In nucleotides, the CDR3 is TGTGCCAGCAGTCTCGGGGGGGGAGTCTACGAGCAGTACTTC.

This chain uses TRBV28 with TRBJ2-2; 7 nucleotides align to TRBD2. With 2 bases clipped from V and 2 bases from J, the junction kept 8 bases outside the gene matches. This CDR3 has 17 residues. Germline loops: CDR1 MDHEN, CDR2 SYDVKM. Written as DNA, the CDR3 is TGTGCCAGCAGTTTAGGTCTAGCGGAGAGAAACACCGGGGAGCTGTTTTTT. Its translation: CASSLGLAERNTGELFF. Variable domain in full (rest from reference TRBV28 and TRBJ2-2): DVKVTQSSRYLVKRTGEKVFLECVQDMDHENMFWYRQDPGLGLRLIYFSYDVKMKEKGDIPEGYSVSREKKERFSLILESASTNQTSMYLCASSLGLAERNTGELFFGEGSRLTVL.

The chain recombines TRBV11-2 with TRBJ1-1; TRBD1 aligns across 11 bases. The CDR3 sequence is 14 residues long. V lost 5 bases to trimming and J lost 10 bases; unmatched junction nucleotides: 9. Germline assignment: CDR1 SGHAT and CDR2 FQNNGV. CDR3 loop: CASSLGQGGDGAFF. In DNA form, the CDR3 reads TGTGCCAGCAGCCTGGGACAGGGGGGAGATGGAGCTTTCTTT.

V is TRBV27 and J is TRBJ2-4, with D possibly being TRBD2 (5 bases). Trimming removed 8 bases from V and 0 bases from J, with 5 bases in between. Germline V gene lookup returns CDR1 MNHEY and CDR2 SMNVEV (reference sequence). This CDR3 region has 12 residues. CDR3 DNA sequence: TGTGCCAGCGGACTAGCCAAAAACATTCAGTACTTC. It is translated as CASGLAKNIQYF.

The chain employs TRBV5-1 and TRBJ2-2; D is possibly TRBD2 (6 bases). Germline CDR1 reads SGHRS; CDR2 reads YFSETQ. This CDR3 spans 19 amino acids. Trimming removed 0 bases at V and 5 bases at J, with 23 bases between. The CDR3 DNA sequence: TGCGCCAGCAGCTTGGGGTTCTGGCGGGACGTCTCGGGGACCGGGGAGCTGTTTTTT. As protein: CASSLGFWRDVSGTGELFF.

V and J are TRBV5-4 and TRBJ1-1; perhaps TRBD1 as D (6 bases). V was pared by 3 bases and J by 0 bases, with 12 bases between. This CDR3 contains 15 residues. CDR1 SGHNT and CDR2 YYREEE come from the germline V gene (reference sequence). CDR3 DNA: TGTGCCAGCAGCTCCTGGACAGCACTGAACACTGAAGCTTTCTTT. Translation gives CASSSWTALNTEAFF.

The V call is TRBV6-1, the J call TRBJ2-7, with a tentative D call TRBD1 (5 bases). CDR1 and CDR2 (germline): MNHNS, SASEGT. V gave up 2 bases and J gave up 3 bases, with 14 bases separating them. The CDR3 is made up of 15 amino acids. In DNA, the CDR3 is TGTGCCAGCAGTGAACAGGGCCCTATCGGCTACGAGCAGTACTTC. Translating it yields CASSEQGPIGYEQYF.

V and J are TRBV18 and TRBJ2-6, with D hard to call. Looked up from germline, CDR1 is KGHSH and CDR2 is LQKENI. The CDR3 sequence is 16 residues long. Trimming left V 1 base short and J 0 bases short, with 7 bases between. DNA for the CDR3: TGTGCCAGCTCACCACTTAGGAGCTCTGGGGCCAACGTCCTGACTTTC. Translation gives CASSPLRSSGANVLTF.